This T cell receptor beta chain was documented in a study of cytomegalovirus exposure and HLA in healthy donors. Study context: Earlier sequencing of some 190 million T cells yielded around 100 million unique TCR beta sequences.

PCR was performed using 60 Vbeta and 13 Jbeta primers. TCRdb keeps only in-frame clones here, not all; method: immunoSEQ multiplex PCR. The sample holds some 200,000 clones, roughly 70% seen once. Study-wide findings and caveats: About 87% or about 30% of the time was how often most TCR beta V segments were productive, according to an earlier analysis. Most TCR sequences were rare, but some public TCRs occurred in many donors.

As for this clone: Its matching antigen is unknown.

CDR1 is SNHLY, CDR2 FYNNEI, per germline. This CDR3 is built from 13 residues. Trimming shortened V by 6 bases and J by 6 bases, and 14 bases separated the two germline ends. This TCR derives from a man aged 35 to 55 in good health and CMV-seropositive. The chain employs TRBV2 and TRBJ1-2; D gene unclear. The specimen was PBMCs. The CDR3 nucleotides read TGTGCCAGCAGGAGCGGAGGAACGAATGGCTACACCTTC. Encoded protein: CASRSGGTNGYTF.